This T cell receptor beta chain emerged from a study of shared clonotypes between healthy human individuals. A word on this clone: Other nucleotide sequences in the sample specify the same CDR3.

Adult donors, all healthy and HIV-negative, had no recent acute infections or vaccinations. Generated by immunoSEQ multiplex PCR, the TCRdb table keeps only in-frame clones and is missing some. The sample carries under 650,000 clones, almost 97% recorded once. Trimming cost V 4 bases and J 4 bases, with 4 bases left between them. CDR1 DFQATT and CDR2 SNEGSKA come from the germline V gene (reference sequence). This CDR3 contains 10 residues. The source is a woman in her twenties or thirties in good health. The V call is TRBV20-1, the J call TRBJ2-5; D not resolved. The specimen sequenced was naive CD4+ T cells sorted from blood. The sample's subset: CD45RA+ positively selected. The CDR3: CSAKRETQYF. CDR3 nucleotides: TGCAGTGCTAAGCGAGAGACCCAGTACTTC.